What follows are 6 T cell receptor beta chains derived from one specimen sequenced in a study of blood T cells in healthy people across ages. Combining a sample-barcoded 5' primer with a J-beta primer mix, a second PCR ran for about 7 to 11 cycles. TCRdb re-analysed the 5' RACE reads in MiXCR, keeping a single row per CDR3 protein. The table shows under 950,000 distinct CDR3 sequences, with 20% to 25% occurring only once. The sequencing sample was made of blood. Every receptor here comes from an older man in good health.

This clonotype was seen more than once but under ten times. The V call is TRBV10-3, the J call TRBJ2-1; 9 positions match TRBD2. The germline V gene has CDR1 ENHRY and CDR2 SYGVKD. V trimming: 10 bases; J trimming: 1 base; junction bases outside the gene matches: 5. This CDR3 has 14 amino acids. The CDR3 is CATDSGGSYNEQFF. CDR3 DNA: TGTGCCACCGATAGCGGGGGTTCCTACAATGAGCAGTTCTTC.

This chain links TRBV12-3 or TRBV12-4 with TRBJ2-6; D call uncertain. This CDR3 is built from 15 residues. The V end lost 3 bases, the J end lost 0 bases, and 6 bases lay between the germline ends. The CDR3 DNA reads TGTGCCAGCAGTTTTAGGTCCTCTGGGGCCAACGTCCTGACTTTC. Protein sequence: CASSFRSSGANVLTF.

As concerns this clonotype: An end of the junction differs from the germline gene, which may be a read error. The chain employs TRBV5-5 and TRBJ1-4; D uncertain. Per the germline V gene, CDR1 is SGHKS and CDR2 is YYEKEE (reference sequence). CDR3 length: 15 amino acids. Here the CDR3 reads CASGLLRGPDEKLFF. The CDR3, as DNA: TGTGCCAGCGGCTTGCTACGAGGACCCGATGAAAAACTGTTTTTT.

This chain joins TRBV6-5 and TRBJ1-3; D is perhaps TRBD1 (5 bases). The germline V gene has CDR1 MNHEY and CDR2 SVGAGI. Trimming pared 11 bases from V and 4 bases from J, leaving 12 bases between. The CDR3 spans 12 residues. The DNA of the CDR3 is TGTGCCTCCGGAGGGGCCGGAAACACCATATATTTT. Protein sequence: CASGGAGNTIYF.

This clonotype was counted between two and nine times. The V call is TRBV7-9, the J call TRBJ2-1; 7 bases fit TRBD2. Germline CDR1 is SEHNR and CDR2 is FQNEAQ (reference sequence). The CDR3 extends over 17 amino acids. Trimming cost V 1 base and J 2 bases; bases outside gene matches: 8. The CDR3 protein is CASSLDGPRGAYNEQFF. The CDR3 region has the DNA TGTGCCAGCAGCTTAGACGGGCCCCGGGGGGCCTACAATGAGCAGTTCTTC.

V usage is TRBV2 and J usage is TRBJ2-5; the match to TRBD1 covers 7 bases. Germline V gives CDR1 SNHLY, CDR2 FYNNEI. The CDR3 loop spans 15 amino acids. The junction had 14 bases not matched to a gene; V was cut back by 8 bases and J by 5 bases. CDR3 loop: CASRRSDRNGETQYF. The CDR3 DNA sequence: TGTGCCAGCCGAAGGTCGGACAGGAACGGGGAGACCCAGTACTTC.